The 15 T cell receptor beta chains below come from one sample, sequenced in a study of human T cells and chemical hapten exposure. TCRdb recomputed calls from the RACE reads with MiXCR, one row per CDR3 protein. The sample holds about 70,000 distinct CDR3 sequences, over 6.5% seen once. Time point specified: patch test 2, 6 weeks after DPC sensitization. Sample treatment: therapeutic diphenylcyclopropenone sensitization with weekly scalp DPC. Sequences were derived from whole blood, sampled in connection with sensitization to the hapten diphenylcyclopropenone (DPC). The receptor set was obtained from a woman aged 50 to 60 with alopecia areata. Some clones in this sample may be carry-over from other donors' samples.

This clonotype was counted between two and nine times. The V gene is TRBV12-3 or TRBV12-4, the J gene TRBJ1-5, with a weak D call TRBD1 (5 bases). The ends were cut back, 1 base at V and 1 base at J, with 14 bases in the middle. The CDR3 runs 17 residues. DNA for the CDR3: TGTGCCAGCAGTTTAGTCCGGCCAGGGCTAAGCAATCAGCCCCAGCATTTT. It encodes CASSLVRPGLSNQPQHF.

In its sample, this clonotype was seen a few times. This chain joins TRBV28 and TRBJ2-7; D is uncertain. CDR1 and CDR2 (germline): MDHEN, SYDVKM. This CDR3 comprises 14 residues. Deletions cut 7 bases from V and 2 bases from J, with 15 bases between. CDR3 coding DNA: TGTGCCAGCAAAATAGAGCCGGAGACCTACGAGCAGTACTTC. Amino acid sequence: CASKIEPETYEQYF.

This clonotype was counted only a few times. The chain joins TRBV29-1 to TRBJ2-7, with 7 bases aligning to TRBD1. This CDR3 is 14 amino acids long. Germline assignment: CDR1 SQVTM and CDR2 ANQGSEA. J gave up 3 bases and V 6 bases, and 11 bases lay outside the gene matches. CDR3 sequence reads: CSVPGQSFLYEQYF. The CDR3 DNA follows: TGCAGCGTACCGGGACAGAGTTTTCTCTACGAGCAGTACTTC.

The chain combines TRBV25-1 with TRBJ2-1, with D perhaps matching TRBD1 (5 bases). The CDR3 is made up of 14 amino acids. The germline V and J ends were trimmed by 6 bases and 2 bases, with 11 bases remaining between them. The germline V gene has CDR1 MGHDK and CDR2 SYGVNS. The CDR3 bases are TGTGCCAGCAGGGGGCAGGGTCCCTACAATGAGCAGTTCTTC. Protein: CASRGQGPYNEQFF.

This clonotype has ten or more counts. V usage is TRBV28 and J usage is TRBJ1-2; unclear D gene. V gave up 5 bases and J gave up 3 bases, with 10 bases separating them. Germline loops: CDR1 MDHEN, CDR2 SYDVKM. The CDR3 is 13 amino acids. CDR3 nucleotides: TGTGCCAGCAGTCTTACAACAGACTATGGCTACACCTTC. Amino acids: CASSLTTDYGYTF.

The chain links TRBV14 to TRBJ2-3; D possibly uses TRBD1 or TRBD2 (5 bases each). Germline CDR1 is SGHDN and CDR2 is FVKESK. Trimming took off 1 base at V and 7 bases at J, with 18 bases between the two ends. This CDR3 has 16 amino acids. CDR3 amino acids: CASSQAGTIFMNTQYF. The CDR3 bases are TGTGCCAGCAGCCAAGCCGGGACGATCTTCATGAATACGCAGTATTTT.

J is TRBJ2-1 and V is TRBV30; D not certain. With 2 bases removed from V and 10 bases from J, the gap between germline ends came to 9 bases. Per the germline V gene, CDR1 is GTSNPN and CDR2 is SVGIG (reference sequence). The CDR3 length is 11 residues. CDR3 DNA: TGTGCCTGGAGTCCGTTGAAGGAGCAGTTCTTC. This codes for CAWSPLKEQFF.

This clonotype has at least ten counts. V gene TRBV12-3 or TRBV12-4 combines with J gene TRBJ2-3, with a possible D match to TRBD1 (5 bases). This CDR3 spans 12 amino acids. The ends were cut back, 6 bases at V and 4 bases at J, with 8 bases in the middle. The CDR3 DNA reads as TGTGCCAGCAGCAAGACAGCAGATACGCAGTATTTT. Protein: CASSKTADTQYF.

The table lists this clonotype with a few counts. The J gene is TRBJ2-3, the V gene TRBV12-3 or TRBV12-4, with TRBD1 identical over 7 bases. After removal of 7 bases from V and 6 bases from J, the junction contained 7 bases not matched to a gene. CDR3 length: 13 amino acids. In DNA form, the CDR3 reads TGTGCCAGCAATCGACAGGGTAGGGATACGCAGTATTTT. Its translation: CASNRQGRDTQYF.

This clonotype was detected only a few times. The CDR3 sequence: CASLGGLGAFF. CDR3 nucleotide sequence: TGTGCCAGCCTAGGGGGGCTGGGAGCTTTCTTT. The chain employs TRBV7-2 and TRBJ1-1, with D possibly being TRBD1 (6 bases). V was pared by 8 bases and J by 10 bases, with 14 bases between. Germline V lookup: CDR1 SGHTA, CDR2 FQGNSA. The CDR3 is 11 residues long.

The chain couples TRBV29-1 to TRBJ1-1; 9 bases align to TRBD1. This CDR3 region has 14 residues. Germline assignment: CDR1 SQVTM and CDR2 ANQGSEA. Trimming removed 7 bases from V and 2 bases from J; junction bases left unmatched: 8. CDR3 coding DNA: TGCAGCGGCGAGACAGGGGGTCTCAACACTGAAGCTTTCTTT. Translation: CSGETGGLNTEAFF.

V usage is TRBV7-2 and J usage is TRBJ2-3; no reliable D call. Germline loops: CDR1 SGHTA, CDR2 FQGNSA. The CDR3 spans 13 residues. Trimming cost V 0 bases and J 6 bases, with 7 bases left between them. The CDR3 nucleotides read TGTGCCAGCAGCTTAGCAGCGTGGGATACGCAGTATTTT. Translation: CASSLAAWDTQYF. Using reference TRBV7-2 and TRBJ2-3 for the parts outside the CDR3, the full variable domain is GAGVSQSPSNKVTEKGKDVELRCDPISGHTALYWYRQSLGQGLEFLIYFQGNSAPDKSGLPSDRFSAERTGGSVSTLTIQRTQQEDSAVYLCASSLAAWDTQYFGPGTRLTVL.

This clonotype appeared a single time. A read error may account for a junction end that differs from germline. The chain is built from TRBV2 and TRBJ1-5; TRBD1 is a possible D gene (5 bases). This CDR3 is 18 amino acids long. CDR1 is SNHLY, CDR2 FYNNEI, per germline. The CDR3 sequence: CASSDQKGDSRGNQPQNF. The CDR3 bases are TGTGCCAGCAGTGACCAAAAAGGGGACTCTAGGGGCAATCAGCCCCAGAATTTT. Supplemented by reference TRBV2 and TRBJ1-5, the full variable domain reads EPEVTQTPSHQVTQMGQEVILRCVPISNHLYFYWYRQILGQKVEFLVSFYNNEISEKSEIFDDQFSVERPDGSNFTLKIRSTKLEDSAMYFCASSDQKGDSRGNQPQNFGDGTRLSIL.

This clonotype has a count of ten or more. The gene calls are TRBV20-1 and TRBJ2-3; 10 nucleotides line up with TRBD2. Germline V gene data show CDR1 as DFQATT and CDR2 as SNEGSKA (reference sequence). Unmatched junction bases numbered 7, after V lost 4 bases and J lost 0 bases. The CDR3 runs 16 residues. The CDR3 here is CSAIPWTSGSTDTQYF. CDR3 DNA sequence: TGCAGTGCTATCCCCTGGACTAGCGGTAGCACAGATACGCAGTATTTT.

This clonotype has at least ten counts. The rearrangement joins TRBV20-1 to TRBJ1-2, with a possible D match to TRBD1 (6 bases). The V end lost 0 bases, the J end lost 7 bases, and 15 bases lay between the germline ends. The CDR3 contains 14 residues. Germline V gene sequence: CDR1 DFQATT, CDR2 SNEGSKA (reference sequence). CDR3 bases: TGCAGTGCTAGAGAAGGCCCAGGGGAAACTGGCTACACCTTC. Its protein product is CSAREGPGETGYTF.